A selection of T cell receptor beta chains follows, all from one sample in a study of Graves' ophthalmopathy and Graves' hyperthyroidism. TCRdb re-called the multiplex PCR reads through MiXCR, storing one row per CDR3 protein. The sample consists of approximately 700,000 distinct CDR3 sequences, approximately 40% of them appearing once. The specimen was peripheral blood. The receptors were gathered from an adult man with Graves' ophthalmopathy. Both conserved end residues are part of each CDR3. Clone size, where shown, is once, few, many, or a class for clones that have expanded.

abundance: NA; v_gene: TRBV20-1; CDR3aa: CSARDYQGYEQYF
abundance: NA; v_gene: TRBV10-3; CDR3aa: CAISESNGIGDTQYF
abundance: once; v_gene: TRBV29-1; CDR3aa: CSLAIGGWTNTEAFF
abundance: many; v_gene: TRBV20-1; CDR3aa: CSAHTTEREVWLETQYF
abundance: many; v_gene: TRBV29-1; CDR3aa: CSAQRDYEQYF
abundance: few; v_gene: TRBV13; CDR3aa: CASSLIYRAHNQPQHF
abundance: many; v_gene: TRBV7-2; CDR3aa: CASSLRTGSVGYTF
abundance: NA; v_gene: TRBV7-9; CDR3aa: CASSLCREVATGELFF
abundance: NA; v_gene: TRBV20-1; CDR3aa: CSAQAGTSGSAQETQYF
abundance: few; v_gene: TRBV14; CDR3aa: CASSLSWVGGETQYF
abundance: NA; v_gene: TRBV11-2; CDR3aa: CASSLDYMPDEQYF
abundance: many; v_gene: TRBV15; CDR3aa: CATSRDPRTEEKLFF
abundance: NA; v_gene: TRBV29-1; CDR3aa: CSVRTSGANYEQYF
abundance: NA; v_gene: TRBV25-1; CDR3aa: CASSSLTGPETQYF
abundance: NA; v_gene: TRBV10-3; CDR3aa: CAISHKYPNSEAFF
abundance: few; v_gene: TRBV20-1; CDR3aa: CSAWTGRSGYTF
abundance: few; v_gene: TRBV13; CDR3aa: CASSLDRGRTNTEAFF
abundance: NA; v_gene: TRBV5-1; CDR3aa: CASSPAPGLEQPQHF
abundance: NA; v_gene: TRBV7-9; CDR3aa: CASSLVIQGLAQPQHF
abundance: NA; v_gene: TRBV9; CDR3aa: CASSVAGGPSYEQYF
abundance: NA; v_gene: TRBV7-6; CDR3aa: CASSSTGGQGTQYF
abundance: NA; v_gene: TRBV19; CDR3aa: CASHTAGESYEQYF
abundance: many; v_gene: TRBV29-1; CDR3aa: CSVRTSGGSGETQYF
abundance: NA; v_gene: TRBV2; CDR3aa: CASSSPGQGAHEQYF
abundance: many; v_gene: TRBV19; CDR3aa: CASRGDILNTGELFF
abundance: NA; v_gene: TRBV7-9; CDR3aa: CASSLAERGLTQYF